These T cell receptor beta chains were read from a single sample in a study of T-cell memory formation after mild COVID-19. One entry per CDR3 protein results from TCRdb running MiXCR on the 5' RACE reads. Among under 600,000 distinct CDR3 sequences listed, about 20% were seen once. Sequenced material: PBMCs or a T cell subset sorted from them (not recorded which). The receptors originated from an adult woman who had mild COVID-19 (a few samples of this study predate the infection). Cell type and time point are not known. Each CDR3 is given with its conserved first and last residue.

v_call,j_call,cdr3_aa
TRBV2,TRBJ1-5,CASSRDTQPQHF
TRBV29-1,TRBJ2-7,CSARSDRNYEQYF
TRBV6-5,TRBJ2-7,CASSYGPTYEQYF
TRBV5-4,TRBJ1-4,CASSYGQGGNEKLFF
TRBV7-8,TRBJ2-3,CASSLEIDTQYF
TRBV20-1,TRBJ1-4,CSAEGDRGFQKLFF
TRBV7-9,TRBJ2-5,CASSLRGGYFQETQYF
TRBV6-2/TRBV6-3,TRBJ2-1,CASRDPGASGPHEQFF
TRBV29-1,TRBJ2-3,CSVVAGGVPLLADTQYF
TRBV29-1,TRBJ2-7,CSAEGGQGVEQYF
TRBV25-1,TRBJ1-1,CASSFGASGEAFF
TRBV20-1,TRBJ1-4,CSAIPGGWNEKLFF
TRBV20-1,TRBJ1-1,CSAKGPNTEAFF
TRBV6-4,TRBJ2-3,CASSEKGDTDTQYF
TRBV4-1,TRBJ2-3,CASSQDRGIGTDTQYF
TRBV12-3/TRBV12-4,TRBJ2-2,CASSPDFNTGELFF
TRBV7-2,TRBJ1-1,CASSLEQGTVEAFF
TRBV27,TRBJ1-2,CASSPTGQGAPVRYGYTF
TRBV12-3/TRBV12-4,TRBJ2-7,CASSSTGGAREQYF
TRBV4-1,TRBJ2-2,CASSQALTGADTGELFF
TRBV4-3,TRBJ2-1,CASSQGSGRAGNEQFF
TRBV5-4,TRBJ2-7,CASSLETGFIDEQYF
TRBV27,TRBJ2-1,CASSTILAGGPANEQFF
TRBV5-1,TRBJ2-1,CASSNRDRPYNEQFF
TRBV29-1,TRBJ1-1,CSVVAGGVTEAFF
TRBV20-1,TRBJ2-7,CSTNRIAGGIGEQYF
TRBV15,TRBJ2-1,CATSMSLGNSHNEQFF
TRBV7-2,TRBJ2-5,CASSANGGGRRRETQYF
TRBV24-1,TRBJ2-3,CATSDLMSGKASDTQYF
TRBV24-1,TRBJ1-2,CATRKGGNYGYTF
TRBV30,TRBJ2-1,CAWSYGDRGQFF